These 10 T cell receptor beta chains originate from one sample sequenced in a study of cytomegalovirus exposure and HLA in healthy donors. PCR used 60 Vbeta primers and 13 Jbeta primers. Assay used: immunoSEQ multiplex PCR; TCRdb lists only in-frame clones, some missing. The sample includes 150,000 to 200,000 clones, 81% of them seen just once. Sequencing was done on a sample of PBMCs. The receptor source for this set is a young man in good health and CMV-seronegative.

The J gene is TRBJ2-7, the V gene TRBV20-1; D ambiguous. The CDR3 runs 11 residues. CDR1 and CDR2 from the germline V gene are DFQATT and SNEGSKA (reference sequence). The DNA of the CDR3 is TGCAGCCCGACTGTCACCTACGAGCAGTACTTC. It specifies CSPTVTYEQYF.

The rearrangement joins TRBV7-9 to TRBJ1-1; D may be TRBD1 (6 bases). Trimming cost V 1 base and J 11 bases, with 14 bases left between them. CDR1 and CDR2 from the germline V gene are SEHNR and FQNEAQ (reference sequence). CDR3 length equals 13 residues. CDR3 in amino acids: CASSLERYRDAFF. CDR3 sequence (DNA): TGTGCCAGCAGCTTAGAAAGATACAGGGATGCTTTCTTT.

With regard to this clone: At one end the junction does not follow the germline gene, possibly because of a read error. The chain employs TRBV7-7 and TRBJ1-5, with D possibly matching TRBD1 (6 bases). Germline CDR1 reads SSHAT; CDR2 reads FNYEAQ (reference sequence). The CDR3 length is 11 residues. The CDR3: CASSSGQIQHF. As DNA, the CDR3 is TGTGCTAGCAGCTCCGGACAGATCCAGCATTTT.

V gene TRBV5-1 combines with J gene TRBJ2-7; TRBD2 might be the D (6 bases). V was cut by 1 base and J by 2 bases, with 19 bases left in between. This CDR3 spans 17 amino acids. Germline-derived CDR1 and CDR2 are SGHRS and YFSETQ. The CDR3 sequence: CASSLWPTITGAYEQYF. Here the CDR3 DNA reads TGCGCCAGCAGCTTGTGGCCAACTATAACGGGAGCCTACGAGCAGTACTTC. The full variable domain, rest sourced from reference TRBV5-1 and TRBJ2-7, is KAGVTQTPRYLIKTRGQQVTLSCSPISGHRSVSWYQQTPGQGLQFLFEYFSETQRNKGNFPGRFSGRQFSNSRSEMNVSTLELGDSALYLCASSLWPTITGAYEQYFGPGTRLTVT.

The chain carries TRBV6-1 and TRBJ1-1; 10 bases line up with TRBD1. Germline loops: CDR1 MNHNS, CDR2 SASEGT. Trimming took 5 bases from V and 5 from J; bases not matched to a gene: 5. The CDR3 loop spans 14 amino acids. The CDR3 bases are TGTGCCAGCAGTTGGACAGGGGGACGGACTGAAGCTTTCTTT. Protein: CASSWTGGRTEAFF.

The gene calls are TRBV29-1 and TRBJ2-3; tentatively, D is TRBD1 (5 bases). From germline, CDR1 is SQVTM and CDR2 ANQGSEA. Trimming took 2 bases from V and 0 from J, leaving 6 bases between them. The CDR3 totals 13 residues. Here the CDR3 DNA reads TGCAGCGTTGAAAAGGGGAGCACAGATACGCAGTATTTT. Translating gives CSVEKGSTDTQYF.

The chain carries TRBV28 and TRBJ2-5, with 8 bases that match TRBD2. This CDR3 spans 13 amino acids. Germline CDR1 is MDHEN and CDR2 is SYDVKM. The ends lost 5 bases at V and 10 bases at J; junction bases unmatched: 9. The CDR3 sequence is CASSSGPGGDQYF. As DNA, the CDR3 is TGTGCCAGCAGTAGCGGGCCGGGGGGGGACCAGTACTTC.

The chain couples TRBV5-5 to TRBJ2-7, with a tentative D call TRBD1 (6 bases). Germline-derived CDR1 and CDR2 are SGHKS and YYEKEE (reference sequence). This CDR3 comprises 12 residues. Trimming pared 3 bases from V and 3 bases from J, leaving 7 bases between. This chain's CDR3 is CASSSTGYEQYF. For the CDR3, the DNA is TGTGCCAGCAGCTCGACAGGCTACGAGCAGTACTTC.

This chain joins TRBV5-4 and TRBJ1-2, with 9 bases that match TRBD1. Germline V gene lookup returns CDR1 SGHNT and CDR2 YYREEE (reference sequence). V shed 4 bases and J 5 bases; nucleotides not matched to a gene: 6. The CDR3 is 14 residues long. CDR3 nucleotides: TGTGCCAGCAGCCACCGGGACAGGGCTTATGGCTACACCTTC. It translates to CASSHRDRAYGYTF.

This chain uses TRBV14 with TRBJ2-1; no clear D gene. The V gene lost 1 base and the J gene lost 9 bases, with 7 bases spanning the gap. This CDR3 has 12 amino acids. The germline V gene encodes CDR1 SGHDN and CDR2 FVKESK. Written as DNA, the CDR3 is TGTGCCAGCAGCCAAGCGTTCGTTGAGCAGTTCTTC. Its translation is CASSQAFVEQFF.